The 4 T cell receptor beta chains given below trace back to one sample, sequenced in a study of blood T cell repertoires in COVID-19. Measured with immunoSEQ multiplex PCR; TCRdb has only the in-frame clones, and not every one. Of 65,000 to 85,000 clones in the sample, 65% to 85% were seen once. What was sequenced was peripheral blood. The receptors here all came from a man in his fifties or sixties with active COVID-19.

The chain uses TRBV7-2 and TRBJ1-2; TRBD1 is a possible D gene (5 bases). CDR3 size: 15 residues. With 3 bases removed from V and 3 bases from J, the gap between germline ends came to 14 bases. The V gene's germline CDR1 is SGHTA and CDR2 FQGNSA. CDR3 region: CASSLDGGNDYGYTF. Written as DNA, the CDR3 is TGTGCCAGCAGCTTGGACGGGGGGAATGACTATGGCTACACCTTC.

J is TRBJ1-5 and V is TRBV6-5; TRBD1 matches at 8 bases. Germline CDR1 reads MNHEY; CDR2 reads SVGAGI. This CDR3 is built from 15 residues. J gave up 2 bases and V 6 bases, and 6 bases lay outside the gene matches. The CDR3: CASRGTGEGNQPQHF. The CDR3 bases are TGTGCCAGCAGAGGGACAGGTGAGGGCAATCAGCCCCAGCATTTT.

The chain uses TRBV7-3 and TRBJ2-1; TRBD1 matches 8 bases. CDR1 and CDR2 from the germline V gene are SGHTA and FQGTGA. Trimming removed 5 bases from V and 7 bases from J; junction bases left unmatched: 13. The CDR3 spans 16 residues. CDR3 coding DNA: TGTGCCAGCAGCGTAGAACGGACAGGGCCCCGGAATGAGCAGTTCTTC. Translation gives CASSVERTGPRNEQFF.

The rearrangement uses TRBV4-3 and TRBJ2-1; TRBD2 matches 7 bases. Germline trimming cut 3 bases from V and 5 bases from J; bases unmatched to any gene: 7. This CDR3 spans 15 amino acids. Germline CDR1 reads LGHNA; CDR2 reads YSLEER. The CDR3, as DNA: TGCGCCAGCAGCCACGGCATAGCGGGTGACAATGAGCAGTTCTTC. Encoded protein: CASSHGIAGDNEQFF.